The 23 T cell receptor beta chains listed next were all sequenced from one sample in a study of OX40 agonist ivuxolimab in advanced cancers. Libraries were prepared through the immunoSEQ multiplex PCR assay. TCRdb provides this immuneACCESS table in a form limited to in-frame rearrangements. Some clones are lacking; in checked studies, under half of them reflect an unresolved V gene, and why the rest are absent is not known. Here the sample has roughly 35,000 clones; around 92% occur a single time. The top ten hold roughly a third of the sample. This specimen consisted of CD4+ or CD8+ T cells sorted from blood, obtained in a trial of the OX40 agonist ivuxolimab. Receptors were obtained from an adult with an advanced solid tumor such as melanoma, head and neck, liver or kidney cancer.

This rearrangement joins TRBV28 to TRBJ2-7, with 10 bases matching TRBD2. CDR3 size: 15 residues. Germline CDR1 reads MDHEN; CDR2 reads SYDVKM. V trimming: 6 bases; J trimming: 3 bases; junction bases outside the gene matches: 8. The CDR3 DNA reads TGTGCCAGCAGGACTCGGACTAGCGGAGACTACGAGCAGTACTTC. Protein sequence: CASRTRTSGDYEQYF.

V gene TRBV13 combines with J gene TRBJ1-1, with TRBD1 as a possible D gene (5 bases). CDR1 and CDR2 (germline): PRHDT, FYEKMQ (reference sequence). V was cut by 3 bases and J by 5 bases, with 22 bases left in between. The CDR3 runs to 17 residues. The CDR3 loop is CASSLSGTGLGGTEAFF. CDR3 in DNA: TGTGCCAGCAGCTTGTCCGGGACCGGGTTGGGCGGAACTGAAGCTTTCTTT.

This clone was observed a few times. The CDR3 sequence: CASSPRQGNTEAFF. DNA of the CDR3: TGTGCCAGCAGCCCCAGGCAAGGGAACACTGAAGCTTTCTTT. The chain couples TRBV9 to TRBJ1-1; the D is unclear. Looked up from germline, CDR1 is SGDLS and CDR2 is YYNGEE. V lost 4 bases to trimming and J lost 1 base, with 11 bases between them. CDR3 length equals 14 residues.

The gene calls are TRBV6-1 and TRBJ1-1, with D possibly TRBD1 on 5 matching bases. V was clipped by 1 base and J by 5 bases, with 14 bases between them. Germline assignment: CDR1 MNHNS and CDR2 SASEGT. This CDR3 contains 15 residues. The CDR3 protein is CASSEGYGGWTEAFF. The CDR3 DNA follows: TGTGCCAGCAGTGAAGGGTATGGGGGGTGGACTGAAGCTTTCTTT.

The chain uses TRBV10-3 and TRBJ2-1; D call uncertain. Germline V CDR1 and CDR2: ENHRY, SYGVKD. CDR3 size: 16 residues. V was trimmed by 3 bases and J by 4 bases, leaving 16 bases between them. The CDR3 here is CAISDPRGPGYNEQFF. CDR3 DNA: TGTGCCATCAGTGACCCGCGAGGCCCCGGTTACAATGAGCAGTTCTTC.

This clone was seen a few times. This CDR3 reads CASSIYSLAGGDEQFF. CDR3 DNA sequence: TGTGCCAGTAGTATTTACAGCCTAGCGGGAGGGGATGAGCAGTTCTTC. V usage is TRBV19 and J usage is TRBJ2-1; 12 bases are a match to TRBD2. Per the germline V gene, CDR1 is LNHDA and CDR2 is SQIVND (reference sequence). V shed 3 bases and J 8 bases; nucleotides not matched to a gene: 8. The CDR3 has 16 amino acids. Full variable domain (rest looked up from reference TRBV19 and TRBJ2-1): DGGITQSPKYLFRKEGQNVTLSCEQNLNHDAMYWYRQDPGQGLRLIYYSQIVNDFQKGDIAEGYSVSREKKESFPLTVTSAQKNPTAFYLCASSIYSLAGGDEQFFGPGTRLTVL.

This clone was seen only a few times. This chain links TRBV4-1 with TRBJ2-7; D unclear. This CDR3 has 13 amino acids. Germline CDR1 MGHRA, CDR2 YSYEKL. V shed 8 bases and J shed 3 bases, with 14 bases lying between them. This chain's CDR3 is CASSASKDYEQYF. The CDR3 region has the DNA TGCGCCAGCTCCGCGAGTAAGGACTACGAGCAGTACTTC.

J is TRBJ2-3 and V is TRBV9, with 9 bases aligning to TRBD1. Trimming removed 4 bases from V and 4 bases from J; junction bases left unmatched: 7. Per the germline V gene, CDR1 is SGDLS and CDR2 is YYNGEE. The CDR3 loop spans 15 amino acids. The CDR3, as DNA: TGTGCCAGCAGCCCTACAGGGGGCGTCGCAGATACGCAGTATTTT. Its protein product is CASSPTGGVADTQYF.

The CDR3 DNA reads TGTGCCAGCAGTTGGGCAGGGGTGAGGGGCGAGCAGTACTTC. Translated: CASSWAGVRGEQYF. This rearrangement joins TRBV27 to TRBJ2-7; possible D gene TRBD1, 6 bases. CDR1 is MNHEY, CDR2 SMNVEV, per germline (reference sequence). This CDR3 spans 14 amino acids. Trimming pared 4 bases from V and 6 bases from J, leaving 16 bases between.

This CDR3 is CASSLGDGDLYEQYF. The CDR3 nucleotides are TGTGCCAGCAGCCTTGGGGACGGAGACCTCTACGAGCAGTACTTC. The chain employs TRBV7-7 and TRBJ2-7, with D possibly being TRBD1 or TRBD2 (5 bases each). Trimming took off 5 bases at V and 3 bases at J, with 17 bases between the two ends. Germline CDR1 and CDR2: SSHAT and FNYEAQ (reference sequence). The CDR3 consists of 15 residues. Complete variable domain (other parts from reference TRBV7-7 and TRBJ2-7): GAGVSQSPRYKVTKRGQDVTLRCDPISSHATLYWYQQALGQGPEFLTYFNYEAQPDKSGLPSDRFSAERPEGSISTLTIQRTEQRDSAMYRCASSLGDGDLYEQYFGPGTRLTVT.

A single count supports this clone. The chain has TRBV6-5 and TRBJ2-5; D is unresolved. CDR1 and CDR2 (germline): MNHEY, SVGAGI. The CDR3 length is 12 residues. The ends were cut back, 2 bases at V and 4 bases at J, with 5 bases in the middle. The CDR3 DNA reads TGTGCCAGCAGTTACCCTACAGAGACCCAGTACTTC. This translates into CASSYPTETQYF.

CDR3 in amino acids: CASSQRPGGANVLTF. CDR3 bases: TGTGCCAGCAGCCAAAGACCCGGTGGGGCCAACGTCCTGACTTTC. The chain carries TRBV6-5 and TRBJ2-6, with D uncertain. V lost 6 bases, J lost 3 bases, and 12 bases lay in between. CDR1 MNHEY and CDR2 SVGAGI come from the germline V gene. This CDR3 comprises 15 residues.

The chain is built from TRBV2 and TRBJ1-1, with TRBD1 as a possible D gene (6 bases). Germline CDR1 reads SNHLY; CDR2 reads FYNNEI. This CDR3 is 14 amino acids long. Trimming pared 5 bases from V and 5 bases from J, leaving 15 bases between. CDR3 sequence (DNA): TGTGCCAGCAGTTACAGGGAGGGGGAAACTGAAGCTTTCTTT. It codes for CASSYREGETEAFF.

The genes are TRBV7-8 and TRBJ2-2; TRBD1 matches at 12 bases. The V gene's germline CDR1 is SGHVS and CDR2 FQNEAQ. V lost 2 bases to trimming and J lost 4 bases; unmatched junction nucleotides: 8. The CDR3 has 18 residues. The CDR3 nucleotides are TGTGCCAGCAGCTTATCCGGGACAGGGGGCGCGGTCACCGGGGAGCTGTTTTTT. Protein: CASSLSGTGGAVTGELFF.

V usage is TRBV10-3 and J usage is TRBJ1-3; possibly TRBD1 for D (6 bases). Deletions cut 7 bases from V and 0 bases from J, with 13 bases between. This CDR3 has 15 residues. Germline V gene data show CDR1 as ENHRY and CDR2 as SYGVKD. CDR3 sequence: CAITNDRLSGNTIYF. The CDR3 coding sequence is TGTGCCATCACAAATGACAGGCTCTCTGGAAACACCATATATTTT.

The gene calls are TRBV5-6 and TRBJ2-3; unclear D gene. The ends were cut back, 2 bases at V and 6 bases at J, with 16 bases in the middle. CDR1 and CDR2 (germline): SGHDT, YYEEEE. CDR3 length: 15 amino acids. CDR3 sequence reads: CASSLSGSTRDTQYF. The CDR3 bases are TGTGCCAGCAGCTTATCCGGGTCCACCCGCGATACGCAGTATTTT. The full variable domain, in which reference TRBV5-6 and TRBJ2-3 provide the parts outside the CDR3, is DAGVTQSPTHLIKTRGQQVTLRCSPKSGHDTVSWYQQALGQGPQFIFQYYEEEERQRGNFPDRFSGHQFPNYSSELNVNALLLGDSALYLCASSLSGSTRDTQYFGPGTRLTVL.

The chain combines TRBV16 with TRBJ2-7, with 12 bases matching TRBD1. J gave up 6 bases and V 4 bases, and 7 bases lay outside the gene matches. Germline assignment: CDR1 KGHSY and CDR2 FQNENV. The CDR3 covers 15 residues. CDR3: CASSRSGQGAFEQYF. The DNA for the CDR3 is TGTGCCAGCAGCCGGTCGGGACAGGGGGCTTTCGAGCAGTACTTC.

The V call is TRBV7-9, the J call TRBJ2-5; 7 positions match TRBD1. V dropped 2 bases and J dropped 5; count of bases not matched to a gene: 14. The germline gives CDR1 SEHNR, CDR2 FQNEAQ (reference sequence). CDR3 size: 17 residues. The CDR3 loop is CASSLPGDSGVFETQYF. The CDR3 bases are TGTGCCAGCAGCTTACCAGGGGACAGCGGCGTTTTCGAGACCCAGTACTTC.

This chain links TRBV7-9 with TRBJ2-7; TRBD1 might be the D (6 bases). The CDR3 is 15 residues long. The germline gives CDR1 SEHNR, CDR2 FQNEAQ (reference sequence). Trimming pared 5 bases from V and 4 bases from J, leaving 18 bases between. CDR3 bases: TGTGCCAGCAGCAGAGGCGACAGGACGGTGTACGAGCAGTACTTC. It specifies CASSRGDRTVYEQYF.

The chain joins TRBV10-3 to TRBJ2-1; 9 nucleotides align to TRBD2. With V trimmed by 8 bases and J by 5 bases, 7 bases remained unmatched. From germline, CDR1 is ENHRY and CDR2 SYGVKD. This CDR3 contains 14 residues. The CDR3 coding sequence is TGTGCCATCTATAGCGGGAGAATGGACAATGAGCAGTTCTTC. This codes for CAIYSGRMDNEQFF.

The CDR3 DNA is TGTGCCAGCAGTTTACTACACGACAGCTACGAGCAGTACTTC. Protein product: CASSLLHDSYEQYF. This chain links TRBV28 with TRBJ2-7; tentative D call: TRBD1 (5 bases). V lost 2 bases and J 3 bases, leaving 11 bases between the germline ends. The germline gives CDR1 MDHEN, CDR2 SYDVKM. The CDR3 sequence is 14 residues long.

The J gene is TRBJ2-2, the V gene TRBV7-9; TRBD1 matches 7 bases. V dropped 4 bases and J dropped 2; count of bases not matched to a gene: 16. Germline V gene sequence: CDR1 SEHNR, CDR2 FQNEAQ (reference sequence). CDR3 length equals 19 residues. CDR3 DNA: TGTGCCAGCAGCTCCAGTCACAGGGGAGCGACCGAAAACACCGGGGAGCTGTTTTTT. It specifies CASSSSHRGATENTGELFF.

V usage is TRBV5-3 and J usage is TRBJ2-2; no definite D call. TRBV5-3 is an ORF, with its function uncertain. V was cut by 6 bases and J by 0 bases, with 12 bases left in between. This CDR3 contains 15 residues. CDR3 loop: CARTSRTANTGELFF. In DNA, the CDR3 is TGTGCCAGAACCTCGAGGACCGCGAACACCGGGGAGCTGTTTTTT.